This is a list of T cell receptor beta chains from one sample in a study of T cells in tuberculosis. Assay used: immunoSEQ multiplex PCR; TCRdb lists only in-frame clones, some missing. Counted here are tens of thousands of clones, about 92% occurring once; the ten biggest clones make up 5.5% to 7.5%. The sequencing here drew on PBMCs, taken at tuberculosis diagnosis. The receptor source for this set is an adult with tuberculosis. Some clones in this sample may be carry-over from other donors' samples. Each CDR3 is given with its conserved first and last residue. The D gene is left open where the match is weak. Some rows have no size entry. The others give once, few or many, or a class for an expanded clone.

V: TRBV29-1; D: TRBD1; J: TRBJ2-3; size: NA; DNA: TGCAGCGTTTTATGGACAGGGAGCGTGGCAGATACGCAGTATTTT; CDR3: CSVLWTGSVADTQYF
V: TRBV18; D: TRBD2; J: TRBJ2-7; size: NA; DNA: TGTGCCAGCTCACCGGGCCGGCTGACTAGCGGGTCCTACGAGCAGTACTTC; CDR3: CASSPGRLTSGSYEQYF
V: TRBV10-3; D: TRBD1; J: TRBJ2-1; size: NA; DNA: TGTGCCATCAGACCTCCGGGACAGGGGCCGGATGAGCAGTTCTTC; CDR3: CAIRPPGQGPDEQFF
V: TRBV7-2; D: NA; J: TRBJ2-7; size: NA; DNA: TGTGCCAGCAGCTTAGCGTCCGGTTCCTACGAGCAGTACTTC; CDR3: CASSLASGSYEQYF
V: TRBV15; D: NA; J: TRBJ1-5; size: once; DNA: TGTGCCACCAGCAAAGGACAGATGGGACAGCCCCAGCATTTT; CDR3: CATSKGQMGQPQHF
V: TRBV7-5; D: NA; J: TRBJ1-5; size: NA; DNA: TGTGTCAGAAGCCCCGAAGGAGTTGTCACAGGACAATATAGCAATCAGCCCCAGCATTTT; CDR3: CVRSPEGVVTGQYSNQPQHF
V: TRBV13; D: NA; J: TRBJ2-7; size: NA; DNA: TGTGCCAGCAGCCTAAGGGGCCCTCACGGCTACGAGCAGTACTTC; CDR3: CASSLRGPHGYEQYF
V: TRBV7-2; D: NA; J: TRBJ1-2; size: NA; DNA: TGTGCCAGCAGCTTATCCGGGACAAGCTTTATCTATGGCTACACCTTC; CDR3: CASSLSGTSFIYGYTF
V: TRBV7-9; D: NA; J: TRBJ2-7; size: NA; DNA: TGTGCCAGCAGCTCCCACAGGCAATACGAGCAGTACTTC; CDR3: CASSSHRQYEQYF
V: TRBV19; D: NA; J: TRBJ1-2; size: NA; DNA: TGTGCCAGTACCCCGGCGGGGGAGTTTCTTGCCTATGGCTACACCTTC; CDR3: CASTPAGEFLAYGYTF
V: TRBV7-6; D: NA; J: TRBJ2-7; size: NA; DNA: TGTGCCAGCAGCAAAAGGCGGGCGGGGGCCGGATCCTACGAGCAGTACTTC; CDR3: CASSKRRAGAGSYEQYF
V: TRBV6-5; D: TRBD1; J: TRBJ2-1; size: NA; DNA: TGTGCCAGCAGTTACTCGTGGACAGGGAGACTCAATGAGCAGTTCTTC; CDR3: CASSYSWTGRLNEQFF
V: TRBV6-5; D: NA; J: TRBJ1-2; size: NA; DNA: TGTGCCAGCAGTTACGCAGGGACTAACTATGGCTACACCTTC; CDR3: CASSYAGTNYGYTF
V: TRBV6-6; D: NA; J: TRBJ2-1; size: NA; DNA: TGTGCCAGCAGTTACTCGGCGTGGGGGGGCCAGGATGAGCAGTTCTTC; CDR3: CASSYSAWGGQDEQFF
V: TRBV15; D: NA; J: TRBJ1-4; size: NA; DNA: TGTGCCACCAGCAGGGCAGCAGGGTTAGGTGAAAAACTGTTTTTT; CDR3: CATSRAAGLGEKLFF
V: TRBV9; D: TRBD2; J: TRBJ2-1; size: NA; DNA: TGTGCCAGCAGCGTCGGGGGGGTGTTTGGCAATGAGCAGTTCTTC; CDR3: CASSVGGVFGNEQFF
V: TRBV12-5; D: TRBD1; J: TRBJ1-5; size: NA; DNA: TGTGCTAGTGGTTTGGCTGGACAGGGATCCCAGCCCCAGCATTTT; CDR3: CASGLAGQGSQPQHF
V: TRBV29-1; D: TRBD1; J: TRBJ2-7; size: NA; DNA: TGCAGCGTTGAAAGCGGGACAGGGTTCTACGAGCAGTACTTC; CDR3: CSVESGTGFYEQYF
V: TRBV11-2; D: TRBD1; J: TRBJ1-2; size: NA; DNA: TGTGCCAGCAGCCCAGGACAGGAAACTAACTATGGCTACACCTTC; CDR3: CASSPGQETNYGYTF
V: TRBV29-1; D: TRBD1; J: TRBJ2-1; size: NA; DNA: TGCAGCGTTGAAGAGGGAACAGGGGATCGCTACAATGAGCAGTTCTTC; CDR3: CSVEEGTGDRYNEQFF
V: TRBV2; D: NA; J: TRBJ1-6; size: NA; DNA: TGTGCCAGCTGGGAGGGAGGCGGAGGGAATTCACCCCTCCACTTT; CDR3: CASWEGGGGNSPLHF
V: TRBV2; D: TRBD2; J: TRBJ2-2; size: NA; DNA: TGTGCCAGCAGGGGACTAGTCTCCGGGGAGCTGTTTTTT; CDR3: CASRGLVSGELFF
V: TRBV18; D: TRBD1; J: TRBJ1-6; size: NA; DNA: TGTGCCAGCTCACCAATAGTCGCAGGGGGAGGTAATTCACCCCTCCACTTT; CDR3: CASSPIVAGGGNSPLHF
V: TRBV7-3; D: TRBD1; J: TRBJ2-7; size: once; DNA: TGTGCCAGCAGCTGGACAGGGGGCTACGAGCAGTACTTC; CDR3: CASSWTGGYEQYF
V: TRBV5-1; D: TRBD1; J: TRBJ2-6; size: NA; DNA: TGCGCCAGCAGCTACAGGGGACAGGTGTTAGGGGCCAACGTCCTGACTTTC; CDR3: CASSYRGQVLGANVLTF
V: TRBV5-1; D: TRBD1; J: TRBJ2-1; size: NA; DNA: TGCGCCAGCAGGGGGACAGGCCACAATGAGCAGTTCTTC; CDR3: CASRGTGHNEQFF
V: TRBV19; D: NA; J: TRBJ2-3; size: NA; DNA: TGTGCCAGTAGTCGGGGTAGCGGACTCGATACGCAGTATTTT; CDR3: CASSRGSGLDTQYF
V: TRBV7-6; D: TRBD1; J: TRBJ2-2; size: NA; DNA: TGTGCCAGCAGAGCCGGACAGGGAAGTTTCACCGGGGAGCTGTTTTTT; CDR3: CASRAGQGSFTGELFF
V: TRBV15; D: NA; J: TRBJ1-5; size: NA; DNA: TGTGCCACCAGCAGAGAGGGAGGCAATCAGCCCCAGCATTTT; CDR3: CATSREGGNQPQHF
V: TRBV4-2; D: NA; J: TRBJ2-1; size: NA; DNA: TGTGCCAGCAGCCAAGGTATTACGGGATGGGATGAGCAGTTCTTC; CDR3: CASSQGITGWDEQFF
V: TRBV6-5; D: NA; J: TRBJ1-1; size: once; DNA: TGTGCCAGCACCCAGGGGCAGGGAGAAGCTTTCTTT; CDR3: CASTQGQGEAFF
V: TRBV14; D: TRBD1; J: TRBJ1-4; size: NA; DNA: TGTGCCAGCAGCCGGACAGGGGGTGAAAAACTGTTTTTT; CDR3: CASSRTGGEKLFF
V: TRBV15; D: TRBD1; J: TRBJ1-5; size: NA; DNA: TGTGCCACCAGCAGAAAACCCGGACAGGGGGTTTTTAGCAATCAGCCCCAGCATTTT; CDR3: CATSRKPGQGVFSNQPQHF
V: TRBV5-1; D: NA; J: TRBJ1-1; size: NA; DNA: TGCGCCAGCATCCCAGGCCCTACGGTGAACACTGAAGCTTTCTTT; CDR3: CASIPGPTVNTEAFF
V: TRBV6-1; D: NA; J: TRBJ2-1; size: NA; DNA: TGTGCCAGCATTCCAGACAGATACTACAATGAGCAGTTCTTC; CDR3: CASIPDRYYNEQFF
V: TRBV15; D: NA; J: TRBJ2-7; size: NA; DNA: TGTGCCACCAGCAGAGACCCATCCTACGAGCAGTACTTC; CDR3: CATSRDPSYEQYF
V: TRBV5-1; D: TRBD1; J: TRBJ2-3; size: NA; DNA: TGCGCCAGCTGCGCCCAGCCCGTGCGCCAGGGGGCAGATACGCAGTATTTT; CDR3: CASCAQPVRQGADTQYF
V: TRBV29-1; D: NA; J: TRBJ2-2; size: NA; DNA: TGCAGCGTTGGGGCTTTGGGGCACACCGGGGAGCTGTTTTTT; CDR3: CSVGALGHTGELFF